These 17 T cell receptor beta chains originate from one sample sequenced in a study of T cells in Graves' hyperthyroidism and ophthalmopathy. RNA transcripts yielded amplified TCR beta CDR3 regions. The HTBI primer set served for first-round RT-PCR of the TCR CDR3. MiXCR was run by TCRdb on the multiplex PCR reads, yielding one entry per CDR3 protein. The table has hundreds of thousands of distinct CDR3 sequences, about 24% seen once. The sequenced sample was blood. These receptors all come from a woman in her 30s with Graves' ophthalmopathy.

DNA of the CDR3: TGTGCCAGCAGTTATTTAAGATCGGACGAGCAGTACTTC. It is translated as CASSYLRSDEQYF. The gene calls are TRBV6-5 and TRBJ2-7; D call uncertain. This CDR3 region has 13 residues. The V gene lost 3 bases and the J gene lost 5 bases, with 11 bases spanning the gap. Germline V gives CDR1 MNHEY, CDR2 SVGAGI.

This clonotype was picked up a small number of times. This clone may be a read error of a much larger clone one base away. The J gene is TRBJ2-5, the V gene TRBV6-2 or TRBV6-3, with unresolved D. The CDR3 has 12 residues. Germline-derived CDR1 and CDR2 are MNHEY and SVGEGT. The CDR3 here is CASSFMEETKYF. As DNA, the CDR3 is TGTGCCAGCAGTTTCATGGAAGAGACCAAGTACTTC.

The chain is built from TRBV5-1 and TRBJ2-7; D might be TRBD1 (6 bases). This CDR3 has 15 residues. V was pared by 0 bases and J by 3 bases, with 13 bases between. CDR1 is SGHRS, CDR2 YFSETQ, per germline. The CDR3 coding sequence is TGCGCCAGCAGCTTGGGTTCCACAGGGAGCTACGAGCAGTACTTC. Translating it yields CASSLGSTGSYEQYF.

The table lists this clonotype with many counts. CDR3 in amino acids: CASSSQEGTLPGDEQYF. The CDR3, as DNA: TGTGCCAGCAGCTCCCAGGAGGGGACACTCCCCGGGGACGAGCAGTACTTC. This chain links TRBV11-1 with TRBJ2-7; perhaps D is TRBD1 or TRBD2 (6 bases each). V gave up 4 bases and J gave up 5 bases, with 24 bases separating them. This CDR3 is built from 17 residues. Germline lookup yields CDR1 SGHAT and CDR2 FQDESV (reference sequence).

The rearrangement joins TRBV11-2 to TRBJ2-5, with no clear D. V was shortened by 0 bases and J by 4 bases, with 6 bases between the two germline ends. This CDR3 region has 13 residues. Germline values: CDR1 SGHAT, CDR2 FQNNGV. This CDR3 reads CASSLEAPETQYF. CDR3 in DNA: TGTGCCAGCAGCTTAGAGGCTCCAGAGACCCAGTACTTC.

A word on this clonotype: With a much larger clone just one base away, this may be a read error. Here the CDR3 reads CASRRTRLGDQPQHF. Here the CDR3 DNA reads TGTGCCAGCCGTCGTACCAGGTTAGGGGATCAGCCCCAGCATTTT. V gene TRBV27 combines with J gene TRBJ1-5, with D possibly being TRBD1 (5 bases). Trimming shortened V by 8 bases and J by 5 bases, and 19 bases separated the two germline ends. The CDR3 runs 15 residues. Germline V lookup: CDR1 MNHEY, CDR2 SMNVEV (reference sequence).

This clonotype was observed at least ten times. CDR3 amino acids: CASSEAEETDTQYF. In nucleotides, the CDR3 is TGTGCCAGCAGTGAAGCAGAAGAGACAGATACGCAGTATTTT. The rearrangement joins TRBV2 to TRBJ2-3; D remains ambiguous. This CDR3 has 14 residues. CDR1 and CDR2 from the germline V gene are SNHLY and FYNNEI. V dropped 0 bases and J dropped 3 bases, with 7 bases sitting between them.

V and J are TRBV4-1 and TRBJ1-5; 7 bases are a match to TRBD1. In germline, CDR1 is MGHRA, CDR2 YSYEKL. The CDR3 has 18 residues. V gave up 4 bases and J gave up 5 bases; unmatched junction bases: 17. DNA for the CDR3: TGCGCCAGCAGCCCACAACAATCCGGACAGGAGCGGGATCAGCCCCAGCATTTT. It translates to CASSPQQSGQERDQPQHF.

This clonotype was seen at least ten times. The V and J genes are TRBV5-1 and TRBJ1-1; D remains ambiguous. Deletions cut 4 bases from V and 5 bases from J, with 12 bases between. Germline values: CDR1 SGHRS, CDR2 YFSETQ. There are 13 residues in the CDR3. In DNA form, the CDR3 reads TGCGCCAGCAGCCCCCTGGGGAGGACTGAAGCTTTCTTT. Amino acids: CASSPLGRTEAFF.

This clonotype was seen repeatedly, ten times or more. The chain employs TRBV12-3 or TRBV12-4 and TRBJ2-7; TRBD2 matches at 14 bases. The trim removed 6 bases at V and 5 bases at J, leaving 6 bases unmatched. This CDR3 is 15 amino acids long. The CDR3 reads CASREGLAGVNEQYF. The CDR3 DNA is TGTGCCAGCAGGGAGGGACTAGCGGGGGTGAACGAGCAGTACTTC.

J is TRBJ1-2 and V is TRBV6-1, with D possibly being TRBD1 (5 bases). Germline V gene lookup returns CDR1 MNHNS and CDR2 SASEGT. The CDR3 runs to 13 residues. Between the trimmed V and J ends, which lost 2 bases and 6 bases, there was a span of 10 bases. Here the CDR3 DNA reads TGTGCCAGCAGTGAACGGGGGTTGAATGGCTACACCTTC. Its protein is CASSERGLNGYTF.

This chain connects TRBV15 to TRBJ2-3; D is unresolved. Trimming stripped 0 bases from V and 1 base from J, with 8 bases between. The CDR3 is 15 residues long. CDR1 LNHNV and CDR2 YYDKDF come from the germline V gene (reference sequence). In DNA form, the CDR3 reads TGTGCCACCAGCAGAGATCGGGCCCGCACAGATACGCAGTATTTT. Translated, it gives CATSRDRARTDTQYF.

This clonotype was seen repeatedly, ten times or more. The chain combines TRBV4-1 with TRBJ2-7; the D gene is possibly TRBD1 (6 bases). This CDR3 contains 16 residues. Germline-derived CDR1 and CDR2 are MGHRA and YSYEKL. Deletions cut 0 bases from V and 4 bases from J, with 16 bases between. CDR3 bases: TGCGCCAGCAGCCAAGAAAGAAGAGGGGGACGATACGAGCAGTACTTC. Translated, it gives CASSQERRGGRYEQYF.

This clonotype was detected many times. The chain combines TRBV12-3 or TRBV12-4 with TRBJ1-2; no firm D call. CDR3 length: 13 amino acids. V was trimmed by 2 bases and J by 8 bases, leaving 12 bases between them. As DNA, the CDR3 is TGTGCCAGCAGTTTATACGGACCGGGCGGCTACACCTTC. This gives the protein CASSLYGPGGYTF.

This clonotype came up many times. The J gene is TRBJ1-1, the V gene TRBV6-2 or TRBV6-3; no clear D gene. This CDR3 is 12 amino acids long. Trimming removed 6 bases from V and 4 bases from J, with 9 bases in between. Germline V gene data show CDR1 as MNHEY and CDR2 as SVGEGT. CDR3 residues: CASSHGATEAFF. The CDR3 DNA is TGTGCCAGCAGCCACGGCGCCACTGAAGCTTTCTTT.

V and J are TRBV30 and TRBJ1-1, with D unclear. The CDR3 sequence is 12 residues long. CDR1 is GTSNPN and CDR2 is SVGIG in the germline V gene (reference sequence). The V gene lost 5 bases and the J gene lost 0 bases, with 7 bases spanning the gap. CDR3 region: CAWRPMNTEAFF. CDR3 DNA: TGTGCCTGGCGCCCGATGAACACTGAAGCTTTCTTT.

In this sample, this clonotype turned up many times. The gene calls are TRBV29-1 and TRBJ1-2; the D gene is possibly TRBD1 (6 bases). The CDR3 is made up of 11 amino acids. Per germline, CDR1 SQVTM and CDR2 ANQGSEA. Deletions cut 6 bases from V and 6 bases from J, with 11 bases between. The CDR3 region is CSVGQSNGYTF. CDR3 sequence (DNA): TGCAGCGTCGGACAGTCGAATGGCTACACCTTC.